This entry describes one T cell receptor (beta chain). This record belongs to a study of blood T cell repertoires in COVID-19. Participants were aged about 18 to 95 years, lived in 25 or so US areas, and enrolled virtually. Self-reported history from a screening survey and questionnaire set each donor's cohort. No more than 2 weeks before study entry, exposed participants had met a case of COVID-19. The CDR3 covers 13 residues. The germline CDR1 and CDR2 sequences are MDHEN and SYDVKM. V lost 3 bases and J 2 bases, leaving 7 bases between the germline ends. Original analysis: Cell counts per sample came from amplifying reference gene primers. Only in-frame clones appear in the TCRdb table, and some are missing; sequencing was by immunoSEQ multiplex PCR. The D gene and trimming were derived from the DNA, and the V and J assignments and clone size from that table. The top ten clones hold 1.5% to 2% of a sample with roughly 140,000 clones, about 84% of them seen once.

The rearrangement uses TRBV28 and TRBJ1-2; no firm D call. The origin of this receptor is a woman under 30 who had been exposed to COVID-19. Sequencing used PBMCs or T cells enriched from blood (not recorded which). The CDR3 DNA reads TGTGCCAGCAGTTTGAGGCGGAACTATGGCTACACCTTC. Its protein is CASSLRRNYGYTF.